This TCR beta chain comes out of a study of T cells after yellow fever vaccination. Whole-study context: Fractions of low cell number were prepared using SMART-Seq v4 Ultra Low Input. General study points: A limited proportion of clonotypes was detected within both the CD4 and CD8 compartments. Researchers report a weaker secondary response that nonetheless peaked faster, day 5 versus 15.

V was clipped by 6 bases and J by 5 bases; unmatched bases: 2. CDR3 length: 14 amino acids. The germline V gene encodes CDR1 LNHNV and CDR2 YYDKDF (reference sequence). This clonotype turned up a few times. Its specificity is unknown. TCRdb analysed the 5' RACE reads with MiXCR anew, one entry per CDR3 protein. There are just under 600,000 distinct CDR3 sequences in the sample; roughly 13% occur only once, and around 15% lies in the top ten. This clonotype was obtained from a man between 25 and 39 years old who received the YFV17D yellow fever vaccine. The J gene is TRBJ2-1, the V gene TRBV15, with 12 bases fitting TRBD2. Sequencing was performed on PBMCs, taken on the day of the yellow fever booster vaccination. CDR3 sequence reads: CATRRTSGNNEQFF. The CDR3 nucleotides read TGTGCCACCAGGCGGACTAGCGGGAACAATGAGCAGTTCTTC.